This T cell receptor beta chain is drawn from a study of shared clonotypes between healthy human individuals. General study results and limits: Clonotypes not shared had lower generation probabilities than those common to all four donors. Several donors showed sharing of around 5% of naive CD4 clonotypes.

In regard to this clone: The antigen is undetermined.

Only in-frame clones appear in the TCRdb table, and some are missing; sequencing was by immunoSEQ multiplex PCR. Among approximately 1.9 million clones listed, about 94% were seen once. The CDR3 totals 19 residues. The J segment lost 0 bases and the V segment lost 2 bases, leaving 10 bases of the junction unmatched. Germline lookup yields CDR1 MNHEY and CDR2 SMNVEV (reference sequence). Positive CCR7 selection of CD45RO-negative cells yielded the naive CD8 cells, and terminally differentiated effector memory CD45RA+ cells were excluded. The clonotype originates from a man aged 18 to 29 in good health. Some clones in this sample may be carry-over from other donors' samples. The sequenced sample was naive CD8+ T cells from PBMCs. The chain combines TRBV27 with TRBJ2-1; TRBD2 aligns across 10 bases. CDR3: CASSLNPGLAPSSYNEQFF. CDR3 nucleotides: TGTGCCAGCAGTTTAAATCCGGGACTAGCGCCGAGCTCCTACAATGAGCAGTTCTTC.